The sequence of this TCR beta chain was determined in a study of T cells in Graves' hyperthyroidism and ophthalmopathy. This clonotype appeared many times. The TCR beta CDR3 regions underwent amplification using RNA transcripts as the source. A set of HTBI primers served as the primers for a first-round RT-PCR of the TCR CDR3. MiXCR, applied by TCRdb to the multiplex PCR reads, yields one record per CDR3 protein. The sample has 600,000 to 700,000 distinct CDR3 sequences, roughly 15% seen once. CDR1 is SGHVS and CDR2 is FQNEAQ in the germline V gene. This CDR3 is 14 amino acids long. V was trimmed by 1 base and J by 11 bases, leaving 18 bases between them. Used for diagnoses were clinical symptoms, serum thyroxine and TRAb, thyroid ultrasound and orbital computed tomography. Fresh peripheral blood, 7.5 to 10 ml, yielded the PBMCs.

The sequenced sample consisted of blood. This sequence was found in a woman between 40 and 55 years old with Graves' ophthalmopathy. The rearrangement uses TRBV7-8 and TRBJ2-7, with D possibly TRBD2 on 6 matching bases. CDR3 amino acids: CASSLEHLGTSKYF. CDR3 bases: TGTGCCAGCAGCTTAGAGCACCTGGGGACTTCGAAGTACTTC.